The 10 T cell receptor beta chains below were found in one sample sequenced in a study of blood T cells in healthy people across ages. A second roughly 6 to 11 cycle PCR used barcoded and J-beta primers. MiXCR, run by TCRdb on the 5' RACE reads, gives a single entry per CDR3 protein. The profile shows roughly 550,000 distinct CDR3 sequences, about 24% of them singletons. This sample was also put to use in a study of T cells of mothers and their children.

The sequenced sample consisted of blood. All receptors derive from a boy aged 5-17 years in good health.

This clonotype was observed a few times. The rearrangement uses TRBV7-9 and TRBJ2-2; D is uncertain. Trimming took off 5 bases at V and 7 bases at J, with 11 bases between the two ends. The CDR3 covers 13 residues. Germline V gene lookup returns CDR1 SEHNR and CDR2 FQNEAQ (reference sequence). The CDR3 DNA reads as TGTGCCAGCAGCCCCACGAAGGACGGGGAGCTGTTTTTT. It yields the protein CASSPTKDGELFF.

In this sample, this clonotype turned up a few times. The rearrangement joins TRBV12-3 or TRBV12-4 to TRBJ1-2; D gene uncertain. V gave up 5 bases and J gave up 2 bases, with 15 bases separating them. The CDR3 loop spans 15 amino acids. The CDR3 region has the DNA TGTGCCAGCAGTGGCCTTTTCAGGCCAAACTATGGCTACACCTTC. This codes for CASSGLFRPNYGYTF.

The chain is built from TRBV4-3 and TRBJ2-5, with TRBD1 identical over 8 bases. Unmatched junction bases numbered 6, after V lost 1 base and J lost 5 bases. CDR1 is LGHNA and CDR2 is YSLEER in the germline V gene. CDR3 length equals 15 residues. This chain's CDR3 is CASSQAPGGKETQYF. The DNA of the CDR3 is TGCGCCAGCAGCCAAGCTCCAGGGGGCAAGGAGACCCAGTACTTC.

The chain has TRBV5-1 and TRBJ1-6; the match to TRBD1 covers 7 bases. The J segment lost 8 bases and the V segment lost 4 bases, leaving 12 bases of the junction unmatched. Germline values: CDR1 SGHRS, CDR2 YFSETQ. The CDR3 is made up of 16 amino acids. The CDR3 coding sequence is TGCGCCAGCAGCCCAGGGTTCGCAGGGGGTTATTCACCCCTCCACTTT. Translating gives CASSPGFAGGYSPLHF.

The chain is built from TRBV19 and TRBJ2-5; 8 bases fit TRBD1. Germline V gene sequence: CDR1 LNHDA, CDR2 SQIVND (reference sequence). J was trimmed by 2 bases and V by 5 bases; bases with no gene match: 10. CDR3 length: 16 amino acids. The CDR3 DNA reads TGTGCCAGTAGTTGGCCAGGGGGCCGAGGACAAGAGACCCAGTACTTC. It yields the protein CASSWPGGRGQETQYF.

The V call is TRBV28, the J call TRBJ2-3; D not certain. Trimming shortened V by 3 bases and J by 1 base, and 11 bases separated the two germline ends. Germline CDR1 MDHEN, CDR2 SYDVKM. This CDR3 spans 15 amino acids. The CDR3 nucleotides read TGTGCCAGCAGTTTTGGGAAGTGGGGCACAGATACGCAGTATTTT. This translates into CASSFGKWGTDTQYF.

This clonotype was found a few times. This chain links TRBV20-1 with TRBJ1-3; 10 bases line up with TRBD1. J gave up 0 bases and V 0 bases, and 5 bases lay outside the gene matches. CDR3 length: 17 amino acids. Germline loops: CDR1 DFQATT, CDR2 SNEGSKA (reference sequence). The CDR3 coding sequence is TGCAGTGCTAGAGATCCGGGACAGGGGAACTCTGGAAACACCATATATTTT. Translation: CSARDPGQGNSGNTIYF.

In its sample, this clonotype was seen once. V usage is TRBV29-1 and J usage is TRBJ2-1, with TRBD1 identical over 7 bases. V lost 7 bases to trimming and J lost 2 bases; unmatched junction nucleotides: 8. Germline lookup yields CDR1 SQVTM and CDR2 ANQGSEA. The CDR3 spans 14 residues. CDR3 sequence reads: CSGGTVGTYNEQFF. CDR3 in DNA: TGCAGCGGTGGGACAGTTGGTACCTACAATGAGCAGTTCTTC.

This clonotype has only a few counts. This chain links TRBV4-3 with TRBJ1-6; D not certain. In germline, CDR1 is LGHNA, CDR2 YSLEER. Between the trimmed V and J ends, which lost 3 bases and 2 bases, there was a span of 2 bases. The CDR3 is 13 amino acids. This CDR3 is CASSHTYNSPLHF. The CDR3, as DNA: TGCGCCAGCAGCCACACCTATAATTCACCCCTCCACTTT.

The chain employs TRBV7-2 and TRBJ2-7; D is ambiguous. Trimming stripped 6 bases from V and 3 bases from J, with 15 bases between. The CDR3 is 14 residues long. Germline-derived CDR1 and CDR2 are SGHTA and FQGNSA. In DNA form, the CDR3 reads TGTGCCAGCAGTTTGAGTCTCAGAGACTACGAGCAGTACTTC. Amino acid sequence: CASSLSLRDYEQYF. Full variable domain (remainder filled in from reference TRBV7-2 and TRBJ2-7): GAGVSQSPSNKVTEKGKDVELRCDPISGHTALYWYRQSLGQGLEFLIYFQGNSAPDKSGLPSDRFSAERTGGSVSTLTIQRTQQEDSAVYLCASSLSLRDYEQYFGPGTRLTVT.